This T cell receptor beta chain was sequenced during a study of blood T cell repertoires in COVID-19 (dated by TCRdb to about 2020). The study in broad terms: Samples covering the acute and convalescent phases of COVID-19 were provided by collaborators in the United States, Italy and Spain. The material from the prospective study consisted of cDNA or gDNA derived from T cells, B-cell-depleted T cells, or PBMCs. The dataset comprised deeply sampled blood TCRbeta repertoires from subjects exposed to, actively infected with, or recovered from COVID-19. A freely available public database, intended as a resource for researchers studying the immune response to SARS-CoV-2, is where the repertoires were released. The samples were drawn from the first 160 participants of the ongoing ImmuneRACE study and from over 950 subjects provided by 6 global collaborators. Sample metadata almost always included a de-identified subject ID, COVID-19 status, age in years and sex. HLA class I and class II types, where available, came from metadata supplied by the sample provider rather than from assay-based typing. The study at large found these results: The quantity of clinical and demographic metadata differed by source and by participant and was supplied without curation.

The immunoSEQ Assay, a bias-controlled multiplex PCR, was used to amplify TCRbeta CDR3 regions from genomic DNA. In the source study's methods: Within the assay, amplification of reference gene primers was used to estimate how many nucleated cells each sample contained. To quantify the absolute abundance of each unique TCRbeta CDR3 rearrangement, sequence reads were collapsed and filtered. For each sample, productive Simpson clonality was calculated as the square root of Simpson's diversity index over productive rearrangements. This immuneACCESS table, as held by TCRdb, lists in-frame sequences with V and J called but not all clones. Of the missing ones, under half trace to an unresolved V gene in checked studies; the others have no known cause. V, J and clone size reflect that table, while D and trimming were determined from the DNA. In all, the sample holds around 230,000 clones, and roughly 86% of those were seen once. The ten largest clones add up to almost 4% of the sample.

The CDR3 runs 16 residues from the cysteine to the phenylalanine. Only CDR3 DNA remains: 48 bases, in frame from the first base. V is cut back by 8 bases and J by 0 bases, with 10 bases in the junction unmatched. Via the germline V gene, CDR1 is SNHLY and CDR2 FYNNEI. A note on this clone: The clone's antigen remains unknown. No much larger clonotype is one base removed from it; base qualities were not supplied.

Participants in the prospective study were enrolled through a virtual design, were aged roughly 18 to 100 years, and lived in about 25 United States geographic areas. To assign participants to cohorts, the prospective study relied on clinical history that participants themselves reported in a screening survey and a study questionnaire. Mobile phlebotomists in the prospective study collected whole blood, serum and a nasopharyngeal or oropharyngeal swab from every participant. Participants in the prospective study had the option to provide additional blood draws and questionnaires over a roughly two-month period. Before DNA extraction, blood samples from the prospective study were shipped at room temperature or frozen.

The source of this sequence is a woman aged 25 to 39 with acute COVID-19. Rearrangement joined TRBV2 to TRBJ1-5, with 7 bases aligning to TRBD1. The sequencing sample was made of PBMCs or T cells enriched from blood (not recorded which). The sequenced DNA: TGTGCCAGCTCAACAAAGAGACAGGGTAGCAATCAGCCCCAGCATTTT. This yields the protein CASSTKRQGSNQPQHF.